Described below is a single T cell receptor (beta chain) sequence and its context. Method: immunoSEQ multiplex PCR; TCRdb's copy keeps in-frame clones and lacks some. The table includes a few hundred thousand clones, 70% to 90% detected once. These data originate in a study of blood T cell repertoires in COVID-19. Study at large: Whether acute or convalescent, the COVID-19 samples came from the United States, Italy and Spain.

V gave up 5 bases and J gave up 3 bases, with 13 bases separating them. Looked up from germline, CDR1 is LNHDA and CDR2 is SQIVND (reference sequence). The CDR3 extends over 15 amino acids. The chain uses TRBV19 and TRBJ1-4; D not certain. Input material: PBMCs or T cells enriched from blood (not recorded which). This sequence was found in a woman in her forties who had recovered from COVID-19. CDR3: CASSARLPSNEKLFF. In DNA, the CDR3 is TGTGCCAGTAGTGCACGACTGCCTTCTAATGAAAAACTGTTTTTT.